A selection of T cell receptor beta chains follows, all from one sample in a study of T cell responses to AZD1222 COVID-19 vaccine. Profiling relied on immunoSEQ multiplex PCR, and the TCRdb table lists in-frame clones only, not all of them. This sample has about 150,000 clones, with over 90% found just once. The sequencing used peripheral blood, collected on day 0 of AZD1222 vaccination. These receptors came from an adult in good health. The CDR3 runs from the conserved cysteine through the conserved F or W. D genes are given only for firm matches. Size tells how often a clone was seen (once, few, many) or the class of an expanded clone, and some rows leave it out.

J gene	D gene	V gene	clone size	CDR3 DNA	CDR3 protein
TRBJ1-6	-	TRBV19	-	TGTGCCAGTAGTATAGCCCGGGGAGGTTCACCCCTCCACTTT	CASSIARGGSPLHF
TRBJ2-1	TRBD2	TRBV6-4	once	TGTGCCAGCAGTGAAAATTGGCGGGGGTCCTACAATGAGCAGTTCTTC	CASSENWRGSYNEQFF
TRBJ2-1	TRBD2	TRBV3-1/TRBV3-2	-	TGTGCCAGCAGCCAGGCGACTAGCGGGAGTTATGAGCAGTTCTTC	CASSQATSGSYEQFF
TRBJ2-7	TRBD1	TRBV18	once	TGTGCCAGCTCACTCGGACAGGACCGATTCTACGAGCAGTACTTC	CASSLGQDRFYEQYF
TRBJ1-5	-	TRBV19	-	TGTGCCAGTAGTATAGAGGGGCAGAGCCACCAGCCCCAGCATTTT	CASSIEGQSHQPQHF
TRBJ1-2	-	TRBV4-1	-	TGCGCCAGCAGCCAAGATTTTAGGGATCGCTATGGCTACACCTTC	CASSQDFRDRYGYTF
TRBJ2-7	-	TRBV11-2	few	TGTGCCAGCAGCTCCCCCTCAGGCCACTCCTACGAGCAGTACTTC	CASSSPSGHSYEQYF
TRBJ1-2	-	TRBV20-1	-	TGCAGTGCTAGTTGGCATAGCGGCTACACCTTC	CSASWHSGYTF
TRBJ1-1	TRBD1	TRBV28	-	TGTGCCAGCAGCACTAGGACAGGGTTTGACGGCACTGAAGCTTTCTTT	CASSTRTGFDGTEAFF
TRBJ2-3	-	TRBV12-3/TRBV12-4	few	TGTGCCAGCAGTTTACAGGGGAGAGATACGCAGTATTTT	CASSLQGRDTQYF
TRBJ2-6	-	TRBV15	few	TGTGCCACCAGCAACCACACGGACAGTTCCTCTGGGGCCAACGTCCTGACTTTC	CATSNHTDSSSGANVLTF
TRBJ2-3	-	TRBV11-2	-	TGTGCCAGCAGCTTTACGGGGCGGTCTGACACAGATACGCAGTATTTT	CASSFTGRSDTDTQYF
TRBJ1-2	TRBD1	TRBV12-3/TRBV12-4	-	TGTGCCAGCAGTTTTGGAACAGGGGTGGGGTACACCTTC	CASSFGTGVGYTF
TRBJ1-6	-	TRBV6-5	-	TGTGCCAGCAGCCGGAGCTCCTATAATTCACCCCTCCACTTT	CASSRSSYNSPLHF
TRBJ2-1	-	TRBV10-3	-	TGTGCCATCAGTGAGTCGGCGGGAAACAATGAGCAGTTCTTC	CAISESAGNNEQFF
TRBJ2-7	-	TRBV5-1	-	TGCGCCAGCAGCTTTAGTCTGGAGGGGAACTACGAGCAGTACTTC	CASSFSLEGNYEQYF
TRBJ2-4	-	TRBV3-1/TRBV3-2	-	TGTGCCAGCAGCCAAATTCAGGTTCCCCTAGCCAAAAACATTCAGTACTTC	CASSQIQVPLAKNIQYF
TRBJ2-7	-	TRBV9	-	TGTGCCAGCAGCGTAGACGGTCTCTCCTACGAGCAGTACTTC	CASSVDGLSYEQYF
TRBJ2-3	-	TRBV10-1	-	TGCGCCAGCAGCCGCAGCGGTGGCACAGATACGCAGTATTTT	CASSRSGGTDTQYF
TRBJ1-4	-	TRBV6-6	-	TGTGCCAGCAGTTACGGCCTTAATGAAAAACTGTTTTTT	CASSYGLNEKLFF
TRBJ1-5	-	TRBV7-9	-	TGTGCCAGCAGCTCGGGGAGCGGGACCTCCAATCAGCCCCAGCATTTT	CASSSGSGTSNQPQHF
TRBJ2-1	TRBD2	TRBV5-1	-	TGCGCCAGCAGCCCTAGCGGGAGCCTTAACAATGAGCAGTTCTTC	CASSPSGSLNNEQFF
TRBJ2-7	-	TRBV7-9	-	TGTGCCAGCACCGAGGCCGGGACCGACCCCTCCTACGAGCAGTACTTC	CASTEAGTDPSYEQYF
TRBJ2-4	-	TRBV3-1/TRBV3-2	-	TGTGCCAGCAGCGGGGTGGATCCCATTAACATTCAGTACTTC	CASSGVDPINIQYF